This TCR beta chain derives from a study of OX40 agonist ivuxolimab in advanced cancers. Across the study: Among those enrolled, mean age was about 60 years (range about 23 to 90) and 75% to 85% were male.

Findings and limits, study-wide: At 0.1-3.0 mg/kg, partial responders had clonal expansion among the lowest observed. There were, on average, more expanded clones in CD8+ T cells than in CD4+.

Deletions cut 7 bases from V and 6 bases from J, with 10 bases between. Germline V CDR1 and CDR2: PRHDT, FYEKMQ (reference sequence). This CDR3 has 12 amino acids. On cycle 4 day 1 and cycle 7 day 1, as well as at baseline, blood was sampled. Produced via immunoSEQ multiplex PCR; TCRdb's table is partial and in-frame only. In the table there are about 54,000 clones, 91% of which are singletons. With regard to this clone: Its antigen is unknown.

The genes are TRBV13 and TRBJ2-1; perhaps TRBD1 as D (5 bases). Material: CD4+ or CD8+ T cells sorted from blood, obtained in a trial of the OX40 agonist ivuxolimab. The sequence derives from an adult with an advanced solid tumor such as melanoma, head and neck, liver or kidney cancer. CDR3 sequence (DNA): TGTGCCAGCACTGACAGTAGCAATGAGCAGTTCTTC. This translates into CASTDSSNEQFF.